This T cell receptor (beta chain) comes out of a study of blood T cell repertoires in COVID-19. The wider study: The origin of the acute and convalescent COVID-19 samples was the United States, Italy and Spain. PBMCs, B-cell-depleted T cells, or T cells were the source of the cDNA or gDNA that made up the material.

This CDR3 is 13 amino acids long. Looked up from germline, CDR1 is SGHAT and CDR2 is FQNNGV. J lost 5 bases, V lost 5 bases, and 3 bases had no gene match. This clone was observed once. Per the original data handling: The assay estimated nucleated cells by amplifying reference gene primers. Assay used: immunoSEQ multiplex PCR; TCRdb lists only in-frame clones, some missing. V, J and clone size were drawn from that table, and D and trimming were deduced from the DNA. The sample has about 97,000 clones, approximately 92% seen once. The sequence came from a man aged 50 or older with active COVID-19. J is TRBJ1-5 and V is TRBV11-2; 7 bases align to TRBD1. Sequencing input: peripheral blood. The CDR3 sequence: CASSVTGDQPQHF. In nucleotides, the CDR3 is TGTGCCAGCAGCGTAACAGGGGATCAGCCCCAGCATTTT.